This TCR beta chain was captured in a study of T cell changes during pregnancy in multiple sclerosis. The repertoire was sequenced with immunoSEQ multiplex PCR; TCRdb's copy has only in-frame clones and lacks some. The data contain almost 50,000 clones, 90% to 95% of them singletons. The CDR3 runs to 13 residues. Germline values: CDR1 GTSNPN, CDR2 SVGIG (reference sequence). Deletions cut 4 bases from V and 6 bases from J, with 15 bases between. The sample here was peripheral blood, taken after pregnancy. The clonotype comes from a female donor with multiple sclerosis, enrolled in a pregnancy study. The genes are TRBV30 and TRBJ1-2, with D possibly being TRBD1 (5 bases). The CDR3 is CAWNRGGIDGYTF. CDR3 DNA sequence: TGTGCCTGGAATAGGGGAGGAATTGATGGCTACACCTTC.